This is a list of T cell receptor beta chains from one sample in a study of lymphopenia after photon versus proton radiotherapy. Assay used: immunoSEQ multiplex PCR; TCRdb lists only in-frame clones, some missing. This table has approximately 15,000 clones, about 79% appearing once. Specimen: peripheral blood, collected from a patient treated with photon-based radiotherapy. The receptors come from a man in his fifties or sixties with gastric cancer. Each CDR3 is given with its conserved first and last residue. The D gene is left open where the match is weak. Clone size is stated in some rows and not others, as once, few, many or a class when expanded.

clone_size	d_call	v_call	j_call	cdr3_aa	cdr3_nt
.	TRBD1	TRBV18	TRBJ2-7	CASSLQGSHEQYF	TGTGCCAGCTCACTACAGGGGAGTCACGAGCAGTACTTC
.	.	TRBV4-3	TRBJ1-1	CASSQDRGAKGEAFF	TGCGCCAGCAGCCAAGATCGAGGGGCGAAGGGTGAAGCTTTCTTT
.	.	TRBV29-1	TRBJ2-2	CSVPGVNTGELFF	TGCAGCGTTCCCGGGGTGAACACCGGGGAGCTGTTTTTT
.	.	TRBV4-1	TRBJ2-7	CASSQVEGVSSYEQYF	TGCGCCAGCAGCCAAGTGGAAGGGGTGTCCTCCTACGAGCAGTACTTC
.	.	TRBV19	TRBJ2-1	CASSMGPKNYISYNEQFF	TGTGCCAGTAGTATGGGCCCCAAAAACTATATCTCCTACAATGAGCAGTTCTTC
.	.	TRBV5-6	TRBJ1-5	CASSYQAIQPQHF	TGTGCCAGCAGCTATCAGGCAATCCAGCCCCAGCATTTT
.	.	TRBV25-1	TRBJ2-7	CASTEDSSYEQYF	TGTGCCAGCACCGAAGACAGCTCCTACGAGCAGTACTTC
.	.	TRBV29-1	TRBJ1-5	CSVEIGNNQPQHF	TGCAGCGTTGAGATCGGTAACAATCAGCCCCAGCATTTT
.	.	TRBV5-8	TRBJ1-4	CASSSNRVEEKLFF	TGTGCCAGCAGCTCGAACAGGGTTGAGGAAAAACTGTTTTTT
.	TRBD1	TRBV27	TRBJ1-2	CASSWSPGTVKGGYTF	TGTGCCAGCAGTTGGAGCCCAGGGACAGTCAAAGGGGGCTACACCTTC
.	.	TRBV5-8	TRBJ1-1	CASSLVGFEAFF	TGTGCCAGCAGCTTGGTCGGGTTTGAAGCTTTCTTT
.	TRBD1	TRBV11-2	TRBJ1-2	CASSLVGTGGAANYGYTF	TGTGCCAGCAGCTTAGTCGGGACAGGGGGAGCTGCAAACTATGGCTACACCTTC
once	TRBD1	TRBV7-6	TRBJ2-2	CASSTRGTGITGELFF	TGTGCCAGCAGCACGAGAGGGACAGGGATCACCGGGGAGCTGTTTTTT
.	.	TRBV18	TRBJ1-4	CASSPSTGGFSYPNEKLFF	TGTGCCAGCTCTCCATCCACGGGGGGTTTTTCCTACCCAAATGAAAAACTGTTTTTT
.	.	TRBV5-1	TRBJ2-3	CASSFSTDTQYF	TGCGCCAGCAGCTTCAGCACAGATACGCAGTATTTT
.	.	TRBV5-1	TRBJ2-2	CATGLMGPGELFF	TGCGCCACGGGGCTGATGGGCCCCGGGGAGCTGTTTTTT
.	TRBD2	TRBV7-8	TRBJ2-1	CASSPLSGVNNEQFF	TGTGCCAGCAGCCCACTAAGCGGGGTCAACAATGAGCAGTTCTTC
.	.	TRBV2	TRBJ1-1	CASCEDMNTEAFF	TGTGCCAGCTGTGAGGATATGAACACTGAAGCTTTCTTT
.	.	TRBV5-1	TRBJ2-3	CASSLEGGITQYF	TGCGCCAGCAGCTTGGAGGGCGGCATTACGCAGTATTTT
.	.	TRBV6-6	TRBJ2-1	CASSPRWDEQFF	TGTGCCAGCAGTCCTAGGTGGGATGAGCAGTTCTTC
.	TRBD1	TRBV19	TRBJ2-2	CASTQDRGLRGTGELFF	TGTGCCAGTACCCAGGACAGGGGGCTCAGGGGGACCGGGGAGCTGTTTTTT
.	.	TRBV19	TRBJ1-5	CASSMDQGWGQPQHF	TGTGCCAGTAGTATGGATCAGGGTTGGGGTCAGCCCCAGCATTTT
.	.	TRBV6-1	TRBJ1-1	CASSELFGNKFF	TGTGCCAGCAGTGAGCTATTCGGGAACAAGTTCTTT
.	.	TRBV5-6	TRBJ2-3	CASIPDPKESTDTQYF	TGTGCCAGCATCCCGGACCCGAAAGAAAGCACAGATACGCAGTATTTT
.	.	TRBV27	TRBJ2-1	CASSPPWVNEQFF	TGTGCCAGCAGTCCCCCTTGGGTCAATGAGCAGTTCTTC
.	TRBD1	TRBV5-1	TRBJ2-5	CASSKTGYREETQYF	TGCGCCAGCAGCAAGACAGGGTATAGGGAAGAGACCCAGTACTTC
.	TRBD2	TRBV7-2	TRBJ2-3	CASSLQRGLSTDTQYF	TGTGCCAGCAGCCTACAGCGGGGACTAAGCACAGATACGCAGTATTTT
.	.	TRBV7-9	TRBJ2-4	CASSLLDEDIQYF	TGTGCCAGCAGCTTATTGGACGAAGACATTCAGTACTTC
.	.	TRBV27	TRBJ1-6	CASRGSYNSPLHF	TGTGCCAGCAGGGGAAGTTATAATTCACCCCTCCACTTT